The 25 T cell receptor beta chains reported below all come from one sample, sequenced in a study of Graves' ophthalmopathy and Graves' hyperthyroidism. RNA transcripts provided the template for amplifying TCR beta CDR3 regions. First-round RT-PCR employed HTBI primers, with a second-round multiplex PCR after it. Each CDR3 protein is one row after TCRdb ran MiXCR on the multiplex PCR reads. Among hundreds of thousands of distinct CDR3 sequences listed, 40% were seen once. Sequences were obtained from peripheral blood. The receptors were gathered from an adult man with Graves' ophthalmopathy.

The gene calls are TRBV12-3 or TRBV12-4 and TRBJ1-1; D call uncertain. V was shortened by 3 bases and J by 1 base, with 9 bases between the two germline ends. The CDR3 is made up of 14 amino acids. The DNA of the CDR3 is TGTGCCAGCAGTTTCACCGACAAGAACACTGAAGCTTTCTTT. Amino acid sequence: CASSFTDKNTEAFF.

The gene calls are TRBV20-1 and TRBJ2-5; TRBD2 agrees at 11 bases. This CDR3 spans 17 amino acids. Germline V gene data show CDR1 as DFQATT and CDR2 as SNEGSKA (reference sequence). V was pared by 4 bases and J by 7 bases, with 17 bases of the junction left unmatched. The CDR3 DNA sequence: TGCAGTGCTACGGGACTAGCGGTCCTCCGTACCCCGGGGACCCAGTACTTC. It codes for CSATGLAVLRTPGTQYF.

On this clonotype: Without the conserved terminal phenylalanine or tryptophan, this CDR3 likely stems from a read error. The chain is built from TRBV2 and TRBJ2-5, with D unresolved. This CDR3 comprises 13 residues. V was clipped by 5 bases and J by 5 bases, with 12 bases between them. Germline CDR1 SNHLY, CDR2 FYNNEI. This chain's CDR3 is CASSYVPRETQYS. As DNA, the CDR3 is TGTGCCAGCAGTTACGTCCCGCGGGAGACCCAGTACTCC.

This clonotype showed up just a few times. The chain uses TRBV20-1 and TRBJ1-4; D perhaps matches TRBD1 (5 bases). V shed 8 bases and J shed 5 bases, with 15 bases lying between them. The CDR3 runs to 13 residues. In germline, CDR1 is DFQATT, CDR2 SNEGSKA (reference sequence). Here the CDR3 DNA reads TGCAGTCAGAGAGGGGAGCCCAATGAAAAACTGTTTTTT. Translation gives CSQRGEPNEKLFF.

The rearrangement uses TRBV28 and TRBJ2-5; 8 bases agree with TRBD1. The V and J ends lost 6 bases and 2 bases, in that order; junction bases with no gene match: 8. The CDR3 is made up of 15 amino acids. Germline CDR1 MDHEN, CDR2 SYDVKM. CDR3 residues: CASSSSGQGQETQYF. The CDR3 DNA sequence: TGTGCCAGCAGCTCGAGCGGACAGGGACAAGAGACCCAGTACTTC.

This clonotype occurred a few times. This CDR3 is CASSFLGSTYEQYF. For the CDR3, the DNA is TGTGCCAGCAGCTTTCTGGGGTCTACCTACGAGCAGTACTTC. The rearrangement uses TRBV5-5 and TRBJ2-7; D not certain. Germline CDR1 reads SGHKS; CDR2 reads YYEKEE (reference sequence). The V end was cut by 2 bases, the J end by 2 bases, with 11 bases between. CDR3 length: 14 residues.

This clonotype was counted many times. V is TRBV20-1 and J is TRBJ1-6, with D unclear. CDR3 length: 14 residues. Germline V CDR1 and CDR2: DFQATT, SNEGSKA (reference sequence). Trimming removed 3 bases at V and 7 bases at J, with 13 bases between. Written as DNA, the CDR3 is TGCAGTGCTAGGGGCCCTGACACGAATTCACCCCTCCACTTT. Translation: CSARGPDTNSPLHF.

The chain carries TRBV25-1 and TRBJ2-7, with a tentative D call TRBD1 (6 bases). The germline V and J ends were trimmed by 4 bases and 0 bases, with 16 bases remaining between them. The CDR3 is 16 amino acids. Germline V lookup: CDR1 MGHDK, CDR2 SYGVNS. Here the CDR3 reads CASSGFRDTSSYEQYF. In nucleotides, the CDR3 is TGTGCCAGCAGTGGCTTCCGGGACACCAGCTCCTACGAGCAGTACTTC.

CDR3 sequence (DNA): TGTGCCATACAGGGTAGGAACACTGAAGCTTTCTTT. It encodes CAIQGRNTEAFF. The chain joins TRBV10-3 to TRBJ1-1, with D maybe TRBD1 (6 bases). CDR3 length: 12 residues. Germline values: CDR1 ENHRY, CDR2 SYGVKD. The V gene lost 9 bases and the J gene lost 1 base, with 9 bases spanning the gap.

The chain carries TRBV7-9 and TRBJ1-5; D ambiguous. Trimming pared 6 bases from V and 0 bases from J, leaving 12 bases between. This CDR3 is built from 15 residues. The germline gives CDR1 SEHNR, CDR2 FQNEAQ (reference sequence). This chain's CDR3 is CASSKTKDSNQPQHF. The CDR3 nucleotides read TGTGCCAGCAGTAAAACCAAAGATAGCAATCAGCCCCAGCATTTT.

In regard to this clonotype: Just one base apart from a much larger clone, this may be a read error. The V and J genes are TRBV19 and TRBJ2-7; D is tentatively TRBD1 or TRBD2 (5 bases each). Looked up from germline, CDR1 is LNHDA and CDR2 is SQIVND (reference sequence). The CDR3 covers 14 residues. V was clipped by 4 bases and J by 2 bases, with 12 bases between them. In DNA, the CDR3 is TGTGCCAGTAGTAGAGCCGGGACCACCTACGAGCAGTACTTC. Translating it yields CASSRAGTTYEQYF.

This clonotype was recorded a few times. The chain uses TRBV5-1 and TRBJ2-2, with 7 bases lining up with TRBD1. CDR3 size: 15 residues. After removal of 3 bases from V and 3 bases from J, the junction contained 5 bases not matched to a gene. From germline, CDR1 is SGHRS and CDR2 YFSETQ. The CDR3 loop is CASSSRGSDTGELFF. As DNA, the CDR3 is TGCGCCAGCAGCTCCAGGGGGAGTGACACCGGGGAGCTGTTTTTT.

This clonotype was counted many times. The V call is TRBV2, the J call TRBJ1-1, with 11 bases matching TRBD1. Germline trimming cut 6 bases from V and 1 base from J; bases unmatched to any gene: 4. This CDR3 has 15 residues. CDR1 SNHLY and CDR2 FYNNEI come from the germline V gene. The CDR3 bases are TGTGCCAGCAGCCACGGACAGGGGGCGAACACTGAAGCTTTCTTT. Encoded protein: CASSHGQGANTEAFF.

This clonotype was recorded only once. The chain is built from TRBV29-1 and TRBJ1-2; 7 bases fit TRBD1. This CDR3 has 10 residues. Per germline, CDR1 SQVTM and CDR2 ANQGSEA. J lost 12 bases, V lost 4 bases, and 5 bases had no gene match. Here the CDR3 reads CSVVGDSNTF. In DNA, the CDR3 is TGCAGCGTTGTAGGGGACAGTAACACCTTC.

This clonotype was seen a few times. Germline and junction disagree at one end, which may indicate a read error. This rearrangement joins TRBV5-1 to TRBJ1-3, with no clear D. Germline values: CDR1 SGHRS, CDR2 YFSETQ. The CDR3 is made up of 16 amino acids. CDR3 protein: CASSLAPGSSGNTIYF. Here the CDR3 DNA reads TGTGCCAGCAGCTTGGCCCCCGGCAGCTCTGGAAACACCATATATTTT.

This clonotype came up many times. The rearrangement links TRBV2 to TRBJ1-2; TRBD1 aligns across 8 bases. CDR1 and CDR2 (germline): SNHLY, FYNNEI. V lost 4 bases to trimming and J lost 8 bases; unmatched junction nucleotides: 9. The CDR3 length is 14 residues. In DNA form, the CDR3 reads TGTGCCAGCAGTGCTCGGACAGGGAGAGGGGGCTACACCTTC. It encodes CASSARTGRGGYTF. Filled out from reference TRBV2 and TRBJ1-2, the complete variable domain reads EPEVTQTPSHQVTQMGQEVILRCVPISNHLYFYWYRQILGQKVEFLVSFYNNEISEKSEIFDDQFSVERPDGSNFTLKIRSTKLEDSAMYFCASSARTGRGGYTFGSGTRLTVV.

The V and J genes are TRBV7-3 and TRBJ1-4; 9 bases align to TRBD1. The CDR3 is made up of 16 amino acids. Losses at the gene ends were 5 bases for V and 8 bases for J; bases not matched to a gene: 12. Per germline, CDR1 SGHTA and CDR2 FQGTGA. The CDR3 nucleotides are TGTGCCAGCAGCCCGGACAGGGGAGTTATTGGGGAAAAACTGTTTTTT. This encodes CASSPDRGVIGEKLFF.

There are a few counts of this clonotype. This rearrangement joins TRBV6-5 to TRBJ2-5; perhaps TRBD1 as D (5 bases). Germline V gene sequence: CDR1 MNHEY, CDR2 SVGAGI. This CDR3 has 16 amino acids. The V end was cut by 0 bases, the J end by 1 base, with 12 bases between. The CDR3 sequence: CASSYSWGRSQETQYF. The CDR3 nucleotides read TGTGCCAGCAGTTACTCTTGGGGCAGGAGCCAAGAGACCCAGTACTTC.

The chain has TRBV5-6 and TRBJ1-5; no clear D. The CDR3 has 14 amino acids. Trimming shortened V by 5 bases and J by 4 bases, and 13 bases separated the two germline ends. The V gene's germline CDR1 is SGHDT and CDR2 YYEEEE. Written as DNA, the CDR3 is TGTGCCAGCAGAGCGGTCAGTAGAAATCAGCCCCAGCATTTT. Amino acid sequence: CASRAVSRNQPQHF.

This clonotype was detected ten times or more. The chain couples TRBV10-3 to TRBJ1-2; TRBD1 is a possible D gene (5 bases). The V end lost 2 bases, the J end lost 2 bases, and 12 bases lay between the germline ends. Germline CDR1 reads ENHRY; CDR2 reads SYGVKD. The CDR3 runs 15 residues. The CDR3 nucleotides are TGTGCCATCAGTGAGCCTCGGACACTCAACTATGGCTACACCTTC. This gives the protein CAISEPRTLNYGYTF.

The table lists this clonotype with many counts. This sequence joins TRBV7-2 and TRBJ2-5; D perhaps matches TRBD2 (5 bases). Germline CDR1 and CDR2: SGHTA and FQGNSA. Between the trimmed V and J ends, which lost 4 bases and 5 bases, there was a span of 17 bases. The CDR3 is 15 amino acids. Here the CDR3 reads CASSSKMEWEETQYF. The CDR3 DNA follows: TGTGCCAGCAGCTCCAAAATGGAATGGGAGGAGACCCAGTACTTC.

This clonotype came up many times. The chain links TRBV24-1 to TRBJ1-2; TRBD1 agrees at 11 bases. The CDR3 covers 15 residues. V trimming: 4 bases; J trimming: 3 bases; junction bases outside the gene matches: 3. CDR1 is KGHDR and CDR2 is SFDVKD in the germline V gene. DNA of the CDR3: TGTGCCACCAGTGACCGGACAGGGGGCGACTATGGCTACACCTTC. Translation: CATSDRTGGDYGYTF.

The chain uses TRBV25-1 and TRBJ2-7, with TRBD1 as a possible D gene (6 bases). Germline CDR1 is MGHDK and CDR2 is SYGVNS. V was clipped by 2 bases and J by 0 bases, with 11 bases between them. The CDR3 runs to 15 residues. This chain's CDR3 is CASSEEGESSYEQYF. CDR3 coding DNA: TGTGCCAGCAGTGAAGAGGGGGAGAGCTCCTACGAGCAGTACTTC.

This clonotype was observed at least ten times. V is TRBV2 and J is TRBJ1-2; possible D gene TRBD1, 5 bases. Germline-derived CDR1 and CDR2 are SNHLY and FYNNEI. The CDR3 has 11 amino acids. Trimming took 8 bases from V and 8 from J, leaving 12 bases between them. The DNA of the CDR3 is TGTGCCAGCGGCCCGGGGGTGGGCTACACCTTC. Translation gives CASGPGVGYTF.

The chain uses TRBV11-1 and TRBJ2-6; no clear D. The CDR3 loop spans 16 amino acids. Germline V gene sequence: CDR1 SGHAT, CDR2 FQDESV (reference sequence). V lost 1 base and J lost 0, with 7 bases in between. The DNA for the CDR3 is TGTGCCAGCAGCTTAGGGGTGGCCTCTGGGGCCAACGTCCTGACTTTC. It translates to CASSLGVASGANVLTF.